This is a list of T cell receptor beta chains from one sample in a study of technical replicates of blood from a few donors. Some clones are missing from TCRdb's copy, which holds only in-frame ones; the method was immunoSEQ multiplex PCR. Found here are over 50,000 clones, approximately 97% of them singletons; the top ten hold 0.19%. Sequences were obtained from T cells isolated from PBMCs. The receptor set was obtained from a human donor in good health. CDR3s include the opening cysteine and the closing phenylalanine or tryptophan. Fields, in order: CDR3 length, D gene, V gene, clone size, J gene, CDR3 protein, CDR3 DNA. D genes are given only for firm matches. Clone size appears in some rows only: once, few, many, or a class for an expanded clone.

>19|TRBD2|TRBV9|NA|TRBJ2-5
CASSVAPSGGAGDLETQYF
TGTGCCAGCAGCGTAGCTCCTAGCGGGGGGGCCGGAGACCTAGAGACCCAGTACTTC
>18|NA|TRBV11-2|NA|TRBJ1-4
CASSLILGLGSGDEKLFF
TGTGCCAGCAGCTTAATCCTCGGTCTGGGCTCAGGGGATGAAAAACTGTTTTTT
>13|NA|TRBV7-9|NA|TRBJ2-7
CASSLLPNYEQYF
TGTGCCAGCAGCTTACTACCCAACTACGAGCAGTACTTC
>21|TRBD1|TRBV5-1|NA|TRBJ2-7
CASSHKSIGDRGDTVSYEQYF
TGCGCCAGCAGTCATAAGAGCATAGGGGACAGGGGCGATACCGTGTCCTACGAGCAGTACTTC
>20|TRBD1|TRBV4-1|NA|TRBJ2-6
CASSQALGQGRIGGANVLTF
TGCGCCAGCAGCCAAGCTCTGGGACAGGGTAGAATCGGGGGGGCCAACGTCCTGACTTTC
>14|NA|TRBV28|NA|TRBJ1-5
CASSLPRVFQPQHF
TGTGCCAGCAGTTTGCCCAGGGTTTTTCAGCCCCAGCATTTT
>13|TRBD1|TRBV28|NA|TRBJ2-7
CASRPGQGYEQYF
TGTGCCAGCAGACCGGGACAGGGCTACGAGCAGTACTTC
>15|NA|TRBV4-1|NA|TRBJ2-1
CASSHFNGENNEQFF
TGCGCCAGCAGCCATTTCAACGGGGAAAACAATGAGCAGTTCTTC
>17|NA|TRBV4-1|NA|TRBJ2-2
CASSLLGRGLNTGELFF
TGCGCCAGCAGCCTTCTCGGAAGGGGTTTGAACACCGGGGAGCTGTTTTTT
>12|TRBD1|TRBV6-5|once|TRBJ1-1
CASSYSDRVAFF
TGTGCCAGCAGTTACTCCGACAGGGTTGCTTTCTTT
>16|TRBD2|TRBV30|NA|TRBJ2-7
CAWRSKGLAGSNEQYF
TGTGCCTGGCGCTCTAAGGGACTAGCGGGGTCTAACGAGCAGTACTTC
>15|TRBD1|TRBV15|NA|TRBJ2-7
CATSRAGQGLYEQYF
TGTGCCACCAGCAGAGCGGGACAGGGACTTTACGAGCAGTACTTC
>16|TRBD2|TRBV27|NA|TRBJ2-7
CASSLSLAGTTYEQYF
TGTGCCAGCAGTTTATCACTAGCGGGTACGACCTACGAGCAGTACTTC
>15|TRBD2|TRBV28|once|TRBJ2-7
CASSSPSGGEYEQYF
TGTGCCAGCAGTTCCCCCTCTGGGGGGGAATACGAGCAGTACTTC
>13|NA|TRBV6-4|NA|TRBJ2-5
CASSASAQETQYF
TGTGCCAGCAGTGCAAGCGCCCAAGAGACCCAGTACTTC
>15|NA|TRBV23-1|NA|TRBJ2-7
CASRFLPGHKYEQYF
TGCGCCAGCAGGTTTCTTCCGGGACATAAATACGAGCAGTACTTC
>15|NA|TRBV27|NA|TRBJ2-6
CASSIIGAGANVLTF
TGTGCCAGCAGCATCATAGGGGCTGGGGCCAACGTCCTGACTTTC
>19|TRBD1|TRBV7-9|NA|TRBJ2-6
CASSRGWTGNTSGANVLTF
TGTGCCAGCAGCAGAGGGTGGACAGGGAACACCTCTGGGGCCAACGTCCTGACTTTC
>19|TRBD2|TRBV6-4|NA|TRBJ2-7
CASSVGYRLAGAGYYEQYF
TGTGCCAGCAGTGTCGGGTATCGTCTAGCGGGAGCAGGTTACTACGAGCAGTACTTC
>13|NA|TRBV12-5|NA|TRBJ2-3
CASGLVGGDTQYF
TGTGCTAGTGGTTTGGTGGGGGGAGATACGCAGTATTTT
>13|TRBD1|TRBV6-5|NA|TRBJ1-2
CASMEQGARGYTF
TGTGCCAGCATGGAACAGGGGGCGAGAGGCTACACCTTC
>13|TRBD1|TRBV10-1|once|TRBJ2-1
CASFGTGFNEQFF
TGCGCCAGCTTCGGGACAGGGTTCAATGAGCAGTTCTTC
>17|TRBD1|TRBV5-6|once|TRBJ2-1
CASSLYARGLSYNEQFF
TGTGCCAGCAGCTTGTATGCCAGGGGGCTTAGCTACAATGAGCAGTTCTTC
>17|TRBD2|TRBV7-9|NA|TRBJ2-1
CASSLGGVSGSRGEQFF
TGTGCCAGCAGCTTAGGGGGGGTTAGCGGGAGCCGAGGTGAGCAGTTCTTC
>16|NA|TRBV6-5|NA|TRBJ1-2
CASSYSAGAESYGYTF
TGTGCCAGCAGTTACTCGGCAGGGGCGGAAAGCTATGGCTACACCTTC
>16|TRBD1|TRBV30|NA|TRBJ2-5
CAWSPGDRGFQETQYF
TGTGCCTGGAGCCCCGGGGACAGGGGCTTCCAAGAGACCCAGTACTTC
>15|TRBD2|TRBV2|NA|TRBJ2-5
CASSEGPGGFETQYF
TGTGCCAGCAGTGAAGGGCCGGGGGGGTTCGAGACCCAGTACTTC
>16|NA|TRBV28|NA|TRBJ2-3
CASSLSWKRPGDTQYF
TGTGCCAGCAGTTTAAGTTGGAAGAGACCGGGGGATACGCAGTATTTT
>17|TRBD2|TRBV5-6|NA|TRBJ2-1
CASSLATSGRAGNEQFF
TGTGCCAGCAGCTTGGCGACCAGCGGGAGGGCCGGTAATGAGCAGTTCTTC
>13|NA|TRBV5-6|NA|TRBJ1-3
CASRIATGNTIYF
TGTGCCAGCAGGATAGCTACGGGAAACACCATATATTTT
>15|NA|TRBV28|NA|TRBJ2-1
CASSPLGGPYNEQFF
TGTGCCAGCAGTCCCCTTGGAGGGCCCTACAATGAGCAGTTCTTC
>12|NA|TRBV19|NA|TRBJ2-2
CASKQGTGELFF
TGTGCCAGTAAACAGGGTACCGGGGAGCTGTTTTTT
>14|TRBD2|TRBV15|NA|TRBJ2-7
CATSRAGGSYEQYF
TGTGCCACCAGCAGAGCGGGGGGGAGTTACGAGCAGTACTTC
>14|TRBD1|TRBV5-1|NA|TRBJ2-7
CASSAGDRGSEQYF
TGCGCCAGCAGCGCGGGGGACAGGGGATCCGAGCAGTACTTC
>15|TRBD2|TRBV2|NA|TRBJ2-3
CASSVEAGEGYTQYF
TGTGCCAGCAGTGTAGAAGCGGGAGAGGGATACACGCAGTATTTT
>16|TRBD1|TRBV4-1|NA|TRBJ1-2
CASSQQTRDRNYGYTF
TGCGCCAGCAGCCAGCAGACCCGGGACAGGAACTATGGCTACACCTTC
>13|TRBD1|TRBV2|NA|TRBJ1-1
CASRTTGGSEAFF
TGTGCCAGCAGGACGACAGGGGGCTCTGAAGCTTTCTTT
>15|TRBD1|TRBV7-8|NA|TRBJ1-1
CASSFGTGLHTEAFF
TGTGCCAGCAGCTTTGGGACAGGATTACACACTGAAGCTTTCTTT
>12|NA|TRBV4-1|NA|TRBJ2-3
CASSQDRSTQYF
TGCGCCAGCAGCCAAGATCGGAGTACGCAGTATTTT
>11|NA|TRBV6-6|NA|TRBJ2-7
CASSPSYEQYF
TGTGCCAGCAGCCCTTCCTACGAGCAGTACTTC
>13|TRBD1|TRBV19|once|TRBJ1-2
CASRTGTDYGYTF
TGTGCCAGCCGGACAGGGACTGACTATGGCTACACCTTC
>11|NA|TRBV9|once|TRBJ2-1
CASRSDNEQFF
TGTGCCAGCAGATCTGACAATGAGCAGTTCTTC
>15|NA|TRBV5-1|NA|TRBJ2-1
CASSEQHPGYNEQFF
TGCGCCAGCAGCGAGCAGCACCCGGGCTACAATGAGCAGTTCTTC
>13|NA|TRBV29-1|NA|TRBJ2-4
CSVLLLFQNIQYF
TGCAGCGTCCTACTCCTTTTCCAAAACATTCAGTACTTC
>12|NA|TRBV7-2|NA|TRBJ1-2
CASRQGDYGYTF
TGTGCCAGCAGACAGGGAGACTATGGCTACACCTTC
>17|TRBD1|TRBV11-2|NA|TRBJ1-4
CASSLGGPTGPAEKLFF
TGTGCCAGCAGCTTAGGGGGGCCGACAGGGCCGGCTGAAAAACTGTTTTTT
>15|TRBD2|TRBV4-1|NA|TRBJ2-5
CASSQFTSDQETQYF
TGCGCCAGCAGCCAGTTCACTAGCGATCAAGAGACCCAGTACTTC
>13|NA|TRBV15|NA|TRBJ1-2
CATRGQAAYGYTF
TGTGCCACCAGGGGCCAGGCCGCCTATGGCTACACCTTC
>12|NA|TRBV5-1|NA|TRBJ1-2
CASSSWGDGYTF
TGCGCCAGCAGCTCATGGGGGGATGGCTACACCTTC
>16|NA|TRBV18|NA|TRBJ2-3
CASSAFLAEHTDTQYF
TGTGCCAGCTCTGCCTTTTTAGCGGAGCACACAGATACGCAGTATTTT
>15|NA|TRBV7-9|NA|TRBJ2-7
CASRPPSLSEYEQYF
TGTGCCAGCAGACCACCAAGTCTATCGGAGTACGAGCAGTACTTC